This paragraph reports one T cell receptor (beta chain). The antigen remains unidentified. V trimming: 5 bases; J trimming: 5 bases; junction bases outside the gene matches: 11. The germline CDR1 and CDR2 sequences are MNHEY and SVGAGI. This CDR3 comprises 15 residues. The data originate from a study of blood T cells in healthy people across ages. The study, taken as a whole, reports: Per million T cells, the diversity of TCR beta decreased roughly linearly as age advanced.

The use of a sample-barcoded 5' primer and a J-beta primer mix characterized a second PCR of about 7 to 12 cycles. One entry per CDR3 protein results from TCRdb running MiXCR on the 5' RACE reads. The table lists approximately 770,000 distinct CDR3 sequences, 55% to 75% of them singletons. This chain connects TRBV6-5 to TRBJ2-7, with 8 bases aligning to TRBD2. This sequence was found in a young man in good health. The material sequenced was blood. CDR3 amino acids: CASSPLSGTPHEQYF. In nucleotides, the CDR3 is TGTGCCAGCAGTCCACTTAGCGGGACGCCCCACGAGCAGTACTTC.